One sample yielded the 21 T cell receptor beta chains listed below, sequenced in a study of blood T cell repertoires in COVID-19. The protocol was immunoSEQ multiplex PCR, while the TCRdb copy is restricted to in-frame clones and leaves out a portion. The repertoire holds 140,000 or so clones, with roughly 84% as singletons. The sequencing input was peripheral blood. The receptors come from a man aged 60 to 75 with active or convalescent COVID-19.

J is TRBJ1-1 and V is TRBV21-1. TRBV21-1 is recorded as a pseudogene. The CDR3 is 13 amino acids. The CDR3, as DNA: TGTGCCAGCAGCAGCGCGAAAGACACTGAAGCTTTCTTT. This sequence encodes CASSSAKDTEAFF.

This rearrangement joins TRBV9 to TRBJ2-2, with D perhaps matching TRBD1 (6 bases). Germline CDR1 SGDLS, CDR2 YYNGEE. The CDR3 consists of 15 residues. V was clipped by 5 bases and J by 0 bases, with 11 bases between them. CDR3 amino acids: CASRAGTTNTGELFF. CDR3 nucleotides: TGTGCCAGCAGAGCCGGGACAACGAACACCGGGGAGCTGTTTTTT.

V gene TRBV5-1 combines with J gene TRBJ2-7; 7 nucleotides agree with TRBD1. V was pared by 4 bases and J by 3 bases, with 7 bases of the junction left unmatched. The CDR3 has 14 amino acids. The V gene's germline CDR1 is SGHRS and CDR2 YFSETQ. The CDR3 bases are TGCGCCAGCAGCCCGGGACAGAGCTACTACGAGCAGTACTTC. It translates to CASSPGQSYYEQYF.

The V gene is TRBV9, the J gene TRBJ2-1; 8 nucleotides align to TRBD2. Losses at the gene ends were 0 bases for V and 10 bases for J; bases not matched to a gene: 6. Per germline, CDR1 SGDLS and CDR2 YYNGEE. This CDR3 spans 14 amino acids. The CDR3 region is CASSVAGLAAEQFF. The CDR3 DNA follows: TGTGCCAGCAGCGTAGCCGGACTAGCAGCCGAGCAGTTCTTC.

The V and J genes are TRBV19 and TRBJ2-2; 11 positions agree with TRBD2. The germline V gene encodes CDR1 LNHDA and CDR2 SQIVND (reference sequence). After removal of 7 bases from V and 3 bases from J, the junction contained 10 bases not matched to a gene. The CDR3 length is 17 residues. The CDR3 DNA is TGTGCCAGTAATTCCCCGGGACTAGCGGAGTACACCGGGGAGCTGTTTTTT. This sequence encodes CASNSPGLAEYTGELFF.

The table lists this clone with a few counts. The CDR3 DNA follows: TGTGCCAGTAGTATAGATCCGTTCTTGAACACTGAAGCTTTCTTT. As protein: CASSIDPFLNTEAFF. J is TRBJ1-1 and V is TRBV19, with no clear D. This CDR3 has 15 residues. With 0 bases removed from V and 0 bases from J, the gap between germline ends came to 8 bases. CDR1 LNHDA and CDR2 SQIVND come from the germline V gene (reference sequence).

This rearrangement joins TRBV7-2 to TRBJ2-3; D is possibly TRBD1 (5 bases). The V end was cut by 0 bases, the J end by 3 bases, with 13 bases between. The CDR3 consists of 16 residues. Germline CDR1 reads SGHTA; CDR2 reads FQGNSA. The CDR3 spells CASSLAFQGPTDTQYF. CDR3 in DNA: TGTGCCAGCAGCTTAGCTTTTCAGGGCCCTACAGATACGCAGTATTTT.

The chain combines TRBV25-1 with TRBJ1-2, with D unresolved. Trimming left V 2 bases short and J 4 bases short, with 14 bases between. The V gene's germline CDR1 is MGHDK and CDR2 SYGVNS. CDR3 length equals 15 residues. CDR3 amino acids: CASSESRSSLYGYTF. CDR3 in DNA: TGTGCCAGCAGTGAAAGTCGGTCCTCTCTCTATGGCTACACCTTC.

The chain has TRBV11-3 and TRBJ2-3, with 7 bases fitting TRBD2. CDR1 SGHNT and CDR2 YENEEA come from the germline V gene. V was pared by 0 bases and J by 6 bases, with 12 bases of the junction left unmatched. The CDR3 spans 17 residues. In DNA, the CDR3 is TGTGCCAGCAGCTTAGATTGGGAGACTAGCCTCCCCGATACGCAGTATTTT. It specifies CASSLDWETSLPDTQYF.

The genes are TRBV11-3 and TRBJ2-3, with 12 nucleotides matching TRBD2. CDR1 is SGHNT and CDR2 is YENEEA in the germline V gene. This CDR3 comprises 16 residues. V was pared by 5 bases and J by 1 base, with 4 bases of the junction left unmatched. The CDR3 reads CASSKRTSGGTDTQYF. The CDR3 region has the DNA TGTGCCAGCAGCAAAAGGACTAGCGGGGGCACAGATACGCAGTATTTT. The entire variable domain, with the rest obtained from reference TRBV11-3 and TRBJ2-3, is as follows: EAGVVQSPRYKIIEKKQPVAFWCNPISGHNTLYWYLQNLGQGPELLIRYENEEAVDDSQLPKDRFSAERLKGVDSTLKIQPAELGDSAVYLCASSKRTSGGTDTQYFGPGTRLTVL.

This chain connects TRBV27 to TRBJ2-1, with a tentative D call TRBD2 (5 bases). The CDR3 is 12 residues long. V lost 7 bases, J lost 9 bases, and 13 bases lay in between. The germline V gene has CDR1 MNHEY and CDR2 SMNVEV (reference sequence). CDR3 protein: CASNAFRGEQFF. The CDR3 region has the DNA TGTGCCAGCAATGCTTTTCGGGGTGAGCAGTTCTTC.

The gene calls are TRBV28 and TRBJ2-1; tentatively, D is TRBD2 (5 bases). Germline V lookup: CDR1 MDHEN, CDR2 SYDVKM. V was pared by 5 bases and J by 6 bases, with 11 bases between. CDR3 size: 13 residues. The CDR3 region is CASSITRANEQFF. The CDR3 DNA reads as TGTGCCAGCAGTATTACTAGGGCCAATGAGCAGTTCTTC.

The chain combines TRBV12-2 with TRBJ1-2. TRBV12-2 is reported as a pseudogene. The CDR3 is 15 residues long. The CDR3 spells CASRLAYRANYGYTF. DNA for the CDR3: TGTGCAAGTCGCTTAGCGTACCGAGCTAACTATGGCTACACCTTC.

Here the CDR3 reads CASSGQPRMDEQYF. The CDR3 bases are TGCGCCAGCAGTGGACAGCCTCGAATGGACGAGCAGTACTTC. The V gene is TRBV10-1, the J gene TRBJ2-7, with D possibly being TRBD1 (5 bases). In germline, CDR1 is WNHNN, CDR2 SYGVQD (reference sequence). The CDR3 totals 14 residues. V lost 4 bases and J 5 bases, leaving 15 bases between the germline ends.

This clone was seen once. This CDR3 is CASSSIAGGYEQYF. The CDR3 DNA follows: TGTGCCAGCAGTTCCATAGCGGGGGGTTACGAGCAGTACTTC. This chain links TRBV27 with TRBJ2-7, with 10 nucleotides matching TRBD2. CDR1 is MNHEY and CDR2 is SMNVEV in the germline V gene (reference sequence). This CDR3 contains 14 residues. The ends lost 4 bases at V and 4 bases at J; junction bases unmatched: 4.

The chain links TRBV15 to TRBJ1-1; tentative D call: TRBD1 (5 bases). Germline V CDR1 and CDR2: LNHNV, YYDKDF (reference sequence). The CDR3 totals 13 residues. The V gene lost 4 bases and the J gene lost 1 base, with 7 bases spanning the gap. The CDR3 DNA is TGTGCCACCAGCACGACAGAGAACACTGAAGCTTTCTTT. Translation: CATSTTENTEAFF.

DNA of the CDR3: TGTGCCAGCAGCCGGAAAGGAGGGGGGGGGCAGAATGAGCAGTTCTTC. This sequence encodes CASSRKGGGGQNEQFF. The chain couples TRBV7-2 to TRBJ2-1; TRBD2 is a possible D gene (7 bases). V shed 5 bases and J shed 7 bases, with 21 bases lying between them. Germline loops: CDR1 SGHTA, CDR2 FQGNSA. There are 16 residues in the CDR3. The full variable domain, with the rest looked up from reference TRBV7-2 and TRBJ2-1, is GAGVSQSPSNKVTEKGKDVELRCDPISGHTALYWYRQSLGQGLEFLIYFQGNSAPDKSGLPSDRFSAERTGGSVSTLTIQRTQQEDSAVYLCASSRKGGGGQNEQFFGPGTRLTVL.

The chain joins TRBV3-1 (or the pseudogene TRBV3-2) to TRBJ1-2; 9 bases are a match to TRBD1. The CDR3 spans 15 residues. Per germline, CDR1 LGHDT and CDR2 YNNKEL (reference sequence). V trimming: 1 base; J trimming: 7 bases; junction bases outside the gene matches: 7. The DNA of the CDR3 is TGTGCCAGCAGCCAAGGCGGGACAGGGTTTCCTGGCTACACCTTC. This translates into CASSQGGTGFPGYTF.

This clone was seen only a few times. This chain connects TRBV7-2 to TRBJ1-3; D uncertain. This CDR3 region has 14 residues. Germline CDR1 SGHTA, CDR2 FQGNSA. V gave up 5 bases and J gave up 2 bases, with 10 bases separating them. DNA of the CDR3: TGTGCCAGCAGCGTGCTCGGGGCTGGAAACACCATATATTTT. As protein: CASSVLGAGNTIYF. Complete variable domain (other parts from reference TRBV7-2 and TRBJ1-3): GAGVSQSPSNKVTEKGKDVELRCDPISGHTALYWYRQSLGQGLEFLIYFQGNSAPDKSGLPSDRFSAERTGGSVSTLTIQRTQQEDSAVYLCASSVLGAGNTIYFGEGSWLTVV.

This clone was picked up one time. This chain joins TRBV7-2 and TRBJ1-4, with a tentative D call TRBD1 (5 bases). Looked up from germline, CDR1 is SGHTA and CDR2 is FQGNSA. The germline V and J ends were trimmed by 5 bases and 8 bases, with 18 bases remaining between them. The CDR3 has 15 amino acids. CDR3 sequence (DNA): TGTGCCAGCAGCCCGCCGGGACTCCTCGGGGAAAAACTGTTTTTT. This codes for CASSPPGLLGEKLFF.

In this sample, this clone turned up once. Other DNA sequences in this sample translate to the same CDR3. CDR3 in DNA: TGTGCCAGCAGTCAGGGACTCAGCTCCTACAATGAGCAGTTCTTC. Its protein product is CASSQGLSSYNEQFF. The genes are TRBV27 and TRBJ2-1, with D maybe TRBD2 (6 bases). Trimming took off 5 bases at V and 0 bases at J, with 11 bases between the two ends. This CDR3 has 15 residues. CDR1 MNHEY and CDR2 SMNVEV come from the germline V gene (reference sequence).